This TCR beta chain was identified during a study of T cells in localized non-small cell lung cancer. Sequenced by immunoSEQ multiplex PCR; TCRdb stores in-frame clones only, minus some. The table includes 25,000 to 30,000 clones, roughly 90% detected once. Overall study results and limits: Appearances in adjacent lung were noted for a median 57 of the top 100 tumor clones. Peak T cell clonality was found in uninvolved adjacent lung, exceeding tumor.

Regarding this clone: Its cognate antigen is unknown.

Germline CDR1 is SGHRS and CDR2 is YFSETQ. The CDR3 contains 13 residues. With 6 bases removed from V and 9 bases from J, the gap between germline ends came to 16 bases. The sequence came from a woman aged 18-49 years with stage I lung adenocarcinoma. The genes are TRBV5-1 and TRBJ2-1; D is possibly TRBD2 (6 bases). This specimen was peripheral blood, taken before any cancer treatment. CDR3 in DNA: TGCGCCAGCATGAGACTAGGCTATAGTGAGCAGTTCTTC. Translated, it gives CASMRLGYSEQFF.